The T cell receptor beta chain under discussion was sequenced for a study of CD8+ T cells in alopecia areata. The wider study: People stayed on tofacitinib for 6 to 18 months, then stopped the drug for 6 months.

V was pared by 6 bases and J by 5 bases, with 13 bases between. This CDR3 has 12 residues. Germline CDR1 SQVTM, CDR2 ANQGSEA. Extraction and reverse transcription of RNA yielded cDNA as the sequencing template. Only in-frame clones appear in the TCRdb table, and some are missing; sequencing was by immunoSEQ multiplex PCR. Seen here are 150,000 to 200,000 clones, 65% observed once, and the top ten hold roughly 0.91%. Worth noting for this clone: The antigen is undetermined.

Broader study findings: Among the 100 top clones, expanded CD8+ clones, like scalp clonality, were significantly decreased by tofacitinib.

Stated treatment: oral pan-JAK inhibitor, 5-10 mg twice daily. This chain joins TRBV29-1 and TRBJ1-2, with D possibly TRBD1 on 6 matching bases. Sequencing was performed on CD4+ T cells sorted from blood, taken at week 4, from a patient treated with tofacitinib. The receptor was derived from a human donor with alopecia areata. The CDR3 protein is CSVAGQSYGYTF. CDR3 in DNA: TGCAGCGTCGCCGGACAGTCATATGGCTACACCTTC.